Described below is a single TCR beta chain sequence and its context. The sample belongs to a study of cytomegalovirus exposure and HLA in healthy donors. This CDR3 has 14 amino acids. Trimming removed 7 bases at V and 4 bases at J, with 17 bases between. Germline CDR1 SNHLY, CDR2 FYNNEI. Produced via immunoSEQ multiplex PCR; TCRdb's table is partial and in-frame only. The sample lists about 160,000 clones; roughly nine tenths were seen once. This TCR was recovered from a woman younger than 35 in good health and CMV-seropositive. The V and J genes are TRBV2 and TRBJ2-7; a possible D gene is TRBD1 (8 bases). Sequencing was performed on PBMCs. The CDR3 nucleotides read TGTGCCAGCAACAATCTACAGGGGGGGTACGAGCAGTACTTC. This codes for CASNNLQGGYEQYF. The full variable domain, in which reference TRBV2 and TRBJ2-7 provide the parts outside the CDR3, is EPEVTQTPSHQVTQMGQEVILRCVPISNHLYFYWYRQILGQKVEFLVSFYNNEISEKSEIFDDQFSVERPDGSNFTLKIRSTKLEDSAMYFCASNNLQGGYEQYFGPGTRLTVT.